A selection of T cell receptor beta chains follows, all from one sample in a study of cytomegalovirus exposure and HLA in healthy donors. The repertoire was sequenced with immunoSEQ multiplex PCR; TCRdb's copy has only in-frame clones and lacks some. The ten top clones account for roughly 0.74%, within a sample of 150,000 to 250,000 clones. Sequenced sample: PBMCs. The receptors shown here come from a boy aged 5-17 years in good health and CMV-seronegative. The CDR3 runs from the conserved cysteine through the conserved F or W. The D gene is left open where the match is weak.

cdr3_length: 14
v_call: TRBV7-9
d_call: TRBD1
j_call: TRBJ1-2
cdr3_aa: CASSFQGGNYGYTF

cdr3_length: 16
v_call: TRBV4-1
d_call: .
j_call: TRBJ1-2
cdr3_aa: CASSPPFRVYGAGYTF

cdr3_length: 17
v_call: TRBV9
d_call: TRBD2
j_call: TRBJ2-3
cdr3_aa: CASTSGTSGLSTDTQYF

cdr3_length: 14
v_call: TRBV11-2
d_call: .
j_call: TRBJ2-1
cdr3_aa: CASSPLTDYNEQFF

cdr3_length: 15
v_call: TRBV7-2
d_call: .
j_call: TRBJ1-4
cdr3_aa: CASSLTSSANEKLFF

cdr3_length: 12
v_call: TRBV4-1
d_call: .
j_call: TRBJ2-5
cdr3_aa: CASLQKPRDQYF

cdr3_length: 15
v_call: TRBV27
d_call: TRBD2
j_call: TRBJ2-7
cdr3_aa: CASSSRAGGSYEQYF

cdr3_length: 15
v_call: TRBV5-1
d_call: .
j_call: TRBJ2-2
cdr3_aa: CASSLGTLNTGELFF

cdr3_length: 15
v_call: TRBV6-4
d_call: .
j_call: TRBJ2-3
cdr3_aa: CASSDDGGGPDTQYF

cdr3_length: 14
v_call: TRBV7-8
d_call: .
j_call: TRBJ1-1
cdr3_aa: CASSRAGINTEAFF

cdr3_length: 18
v_call: TRBV2
d_call: TRBD2
j_call: TRBJ2-1
cdr3_aa: CASSEVSGGTSSYNEQFF

cdr3_length: 15
v_call: TRBV6-5
d_call: .
j_call: TRBJ2-6
cdr3_aa: CASTENRAGANVLTF

cdr3_length: 16
v_call: TRBV6-5
d_call: TRBD1
j_call: TRBJ1-2
cdr3_aa: CASSSQDRALVYGYTF

cdr3_length: 13
v_call: TRBV9
d_call: .
j_call: TRBJ2-2
cdr3_aa: CASTYSTTGELFF

cdr3_length: 15
v_call: TRBV6-1
d_call: .
j_call: TRBJ2-5
cdr3_aa: CASSEMSIQAETQYF

cdr3_length: 15
v_call: TRBV6-5
d_call: .
j_call: TRBJ1-2
cdr3_aa: CASSGLYGQGSGYTF

cdr3_length: 14
v_call: TRBV19
d_call: .
j_call: TRBJ2-7
cdr3_aa: CASSIAGQVYEQYF

cdr3_length: 13
v_call: TRBV25-1
d_call: TRBD2
j_call: TRBJ2-1
cdr3_aa: CASSGPGGHEQFF

cdr3_length: 15
v_call: TRBV5-6
d_call: .
j_call: TRBJ1-2
cdr3_aa: CASSLRGSSMVGYTF

cdr3_length: 15
v_call: TRBV5-1
d_call: TRBD1
j_call: TRBJ1-2
cdr3_aa: CASSWSGQGNYGYTF

cdr3_length: 13
v_call: TRBV7-9
d_call: .
j_call: TRBJ1-1
cdr3_aa: CASSSQAHTEAFF

cdr3_length: 14
v_call: TRBV14
d_call: .
j_call: TRBJ2-5
cdr3_aa: CASSPWTDQETQYF

cdr3_length: 14
v_call: TRBV29-1
d_call: TRBD1
j_call: TRBJ2-3
cdr3_aa: CSVEGQGYTDTQYF

cdr3_length: 18
v_call: TRBV7-2
d_call: .
j_call: TRBJ2-2
cdr3_aa: CASSTKVMGLHNTGELFF